A selection of T cell receptor beta chains follows, all from one sample in a study of CD8 T cell repertoires and HIV-1 epitope variants. For these receptors, no antigen is known. TCRdb keeps only in-frame clones here, not all; method: immunoSEQ multiplex PCR. The sample lists 4,900 or so clones, approximately 67% seen once, with roughly 47% in the top ten. Source material: cultured CD8+ T cells derived from PBMCs. The receptors were sampled from a male donor with HIV. CDR3s include the opening cysteine and the closing phenylalanine or tryptophan. The D gene is left open where the match is weak. Size is stated for part of the rows, as once, few or many counts, or as a class when the clone is expanded.

d_gene: TRBD1; j_gene: TRBJ1-2; abundance: -; v_gene: TRBV6-5; CDR3nt: TGTGCCAGCGGGCGGACAGGGGAAGGGTATGGCTACACCTTC; CDR3aa: CASGRTGEGYGYTF
d_gene: -; j_gene: TRBJ2-1; abundance: -; v_gene: TRBV23-1; CDR3nt: TGCGCCAGCAGTCAATCCGTGGCAGACTACAATGAGCAGTTCTTC; CDR3aa: CASSQSVADYNEQFF
d_gene: -; j_gene: TRBJ1-1; abundance: -; v_gene: TRBV28; CDR3nt: TGTGCCAGCGGTGGGGAGTGGGCAGGAACTGAAGCTTTCTTT; CDR3aa: CASGGEWAGTEAFF
d_gene: TRBD1; j_gene: TRBJ2-2; abundance: -; v_gene: TRBV7-8; CDR3nt: TGTGCCAGCTCTATTTCCAGGACAGGGGTTAACACCGGGGAGCTGTTTTTT; CDR3aa: CASSISRTGVNTGELFF
d_gene: -; j_gene: TRBJ2-5; abundance: -; v_gene: TRBV7-8; CDR3nt: TGTGCCAGCAGCTTAAGAGGCATACAAGAGACCCAGTACTTC; CDR3aa: CASSLRGIQETQYF
d_gene: -; j_gene: TRBJ2-1; abundance: -; v_gene: TRBV27; CDR3nt: TGTGCCAGCAGTTCGGGACCTTACAATGAGCAGTTCTTC; CDR3aa: CASSSGPYNEQFF
d_gene: -; j_gene: TRBJ1-5; abundance: -; v_gene: TRBV28; CDR3nt: TGTGCCAGCAATTCGGACGCCTGGCCCTATAGCAATCAGCCCCAGCATTTT; CDR3aa: CASNSDAWPYSNQPQHF
d_gene: TRBD1; j_gene: TRBJ1-1; abundance: -; v_gene: TRBV27; CDR3nt: TGTGCCAGCAGTTCCCCCGGGACAGGGGTGATTTCCACTGAAGCTTTCTTT; CDR3aa: CASSSPGTGVISTEAFF
d_gene: TRBD2; j_gene: TRBJ2-3; abundance: -; v_gene: TRBV9; CDR3nt: TGTGCCAGCAGCGTAGGCAGCGGGAACACAGATACGCAGTATTTT; CDR3aa: CASSVGSGNTDTQYF
d_gene: TRBD1; j_gene: TRBJ2-7; abundance: -; v_gene: TRBV28; CDR3nt: TGTGCCAGCAATCCGGGACAGGGGGCCTACGAGCAGTACTTC; CDR3aa: CASNPGQGAYEQYF
d_gene: -; j_gene: TRBJ2-1; abundance: few; v_gene: TRBV28; CDR3nt: TGTGCCAGCAGTTCCTCGGGGGATTGGGAGCAGTTCTTC; CDR3aa: CASSSSGDWEQFF
d_gene: -; j_gene: TRBJ1-6; abundance: -; v_gene: TRBV6-1; CDR3nt: TGTGCCAGCAGTCGACAGCCGAAGGATAATTCACCCCTCCACTTT; CDR3aa: CASSRQPKDNSPLHF
d_gene: -; j_gene: TRBJ1-1; abundance: few; v_gene: TRBV7-9; CDR3nt: TGTGCCAGCAGCTTACCATCCAGTAGGGTTAACACTGAAGCTTTCTTT; CDR3aa: CASSLPSSRVNTEAFF
d_gene: -; j_gene: TRBJ2-1; abundance: once; v_gene: TRBV7-9; CDR3nt: TGTGCCAGCAGCTTAGACCCGGGGAACAGGGCTGATGAGCAGTTCTTC; CDR3aa: CASSLDPGNRADEQFF
d_gene: -; j_gene: TRBJ2-7; abundance: few; v_gene: TRBV7-9; CDR3nt: TGTGCCAGCAGAAGGTTGCACGAGCAGTACTTC; CDR3aa: CASRRLHEQYF
d_gene: -; j_gene: TRBJ1-1; abundance: few; v_gene: TRBV28; CDR3nt: TGTGCCAGCAGTTTAGCAGGTGGGAGCACTGAAGCTTTCTTT; CDR3aa: CASSLAGGSTEAFF
d_gene: -; j_gene: TRBJ2-7; abundance: few; v_gene: TRBV28; CDR3nt: TGTGCCAGCAGTTCAGGGCTGTCGGATTACGAGCAGTACTTC; CDR3aa: CASSSGLSDYEQYF
d_gene: TRBD2; j_gene: TRBJ2-2; abundance: -; v_gene: TRBV5-1; CDR3nt: TGCGCCAGCAGCTCCTTTGCCTGGACTAGCGGGGACACCGGGGAGCTGTTTTTT; CDR3aa: CASSSFAWTSGDTGELFF
d_gene: -; j_gene: TRBJ2-1; abundance: -; v_gene: TRBV5-4; CDR3nt: TGTGCCAGCAGCTTGGGGAATGAGCAGTTCTTC; CDR3aa: CASSLGNEQFF
d_gene: -; j_gene: TRBJ2-2; abundance: few; v_gene: TRBV19; CDR3nt: TGTGCCAGTGGGTGGGGCCCCGGGGAGCTGTTTTTT; CDR3aa: CASGWGPGELFF
d_gene: -; j_gene: TRBJ2-2; abundance: -; v_gene: TRBV19; CDR3nt: TGTGCCAGTAGTATAGATCTTCGTGGGAACACCGGGGAGCTGTTTTTT; CDR3aa: CASSIDLRGNTGELFF
d_gene: TRBD1; j_gene: TRBJ1-2; abundance: -; v_gene: TRBV29-1; CDR3nt: TGCAGCGCGCAGACAGGGGCGAATGGCTACACCTTC; CDR3aa: CSAQTGANGYTF
d_gene: -; j_gene: TRBJ1-2; abundance: -; v_gene: TRBV6-5; CDR3nt: TGTGCCAGCAGTTATTCGTCCACGGATGATAACTATGGCTACACCTTC; CDR3aa: CASSYSSTDDNYGYTF
d_gene: -; j_gene: TRBJ2-1; abundance: -; v_gene: TRBV29-1; CDR3nt: TGCAGCGGAGATAGGAGGGGCAATGAGCAGTTCTTC; CDR3aa: CSGDRRGNEQFF
d_gene: -; j_gene: TRBJ1-2; abundance: medium-sized; v_gene: TRBV9; CDR3nt: TGTGCCAGCAGCCCCGCGGACGCCAGGCCACTCTATGGCTACACCTTC; CDR3aa: CASSPADARPLYGYTF
d_gene: -; j_gene: TRBJ2-7; abundance: few; v_gene: TRBV15; CDR3nt: TGTGCCACCAGTCGTGAACAGGGTGCCCCCTACGAGCAGTACTTC; CDR3aa: CATSREQGAPYEQYF
d_gene: TRBD2; j_gene: TRBJ2-7; abundance: once; v_gene: TRBV27; CDR3nt: TGTGCCACCAGACATATTAGAAGGGAGTGGGTACTAGCGGGACCTATCTCCTACGAGCAGTACTTC; CDR3aa: CATRHIRREWVLAGPISYEQYF
d_gene: -; j_gene: TRBJ1-1; abundance: once; v_gene: TRBV6-4; CDR3nt: TGTGCCAGCAGTGTCGATCAACAGGGAAAAGCTTTCTTT; CDR3aa: CASSVDQQGKAFF
d_gene: -; j_gene: TRBJ2-7; abundance: -; v_gene: TRBV4-3; CDR3nt: TGCGCCAGCAGCCCTGGACTCCTTAGCTCCTACGAGCAGTACTTC; CDR3aa: CASSPGLLSSYEQYF
d_gene: TRBD2; j_gene: TRBJ2-2; abundance: -; v_gene: TRBV4-1; CDR3nt: TGCGCCAGCAGCCGTCCGGGACTAGAACCCGGGGAGCTGTTTTTT; CDR3aa: CASSRPGLEPGELFF
d_gene: -; j_gene: TRBJ1-1; abundance: -; v_gene: TRBV4-1; CDR3nt: TGCGCCAGCAGCCTAATGGGGGCTGAAGCTTTCTTT; CDR3aa: CASSLMGAEAFF
d_gene: TRBD1; j_gene: TRBJ2-1; abundance: few; v_gene: TRBV7-9; CDR3nt: TGTGCCAGCAGGGTGGACAGGGGGCTTGATGAGCAGTTCTTC; CDR3aa: CASRVDRGLDEQFF
d_gene: TRBD1; j_gene: TRBJ2-7; abundance: -; v_gene: TRBV4-2; CDR3nt: TGTGCCAGCAGCCAAGACCCGACAGGGAACTACGAGCAGTACTTC; CDR3aa: CASSQDPTGNYEQYF
d_gene: TRBD2; j_gene: TRBJ2-5; abundance: -; v_gene: TRBV29-1; CDR3nt: TGCAGCGTTGAGGGGGGGTTAGGAGAGACCCAGTACTTC; CDR3aa: CSVEGGLGETQYF
d_gene: -; j_gene: TRBJ2-3; abundance: few; v_gene: TRBV28; CDR3nt: TGTGCCACCTCAGGGGACGCAGATACGCAGTATTTT; CDR3aa: CATSGDADTQYF
d_gene: TRBD2; j_gene: TRBJ2-5; abundance: -; v_gene: TRBV28; CDR3nt: TGTGCCAGCAGTTTTAGTCCCGGGACTAGCGGGAGAGGGGGAGAGACCCAGTACTTC; CDR3aa: CASSFSPGTSGRGGETQYF
d_gene: TRBD1; j_gene: TRBJ2-7; abundance: -; v_gene: TRBV7-2; CDR3nt: TGTGCCAGCAGCTGGGGACAGACCTACGAGCAGTACTTC; CDR3aa: CASSWGQTYEQYF
d_gene: -; j_gene: TRBJ2-1; abundance: -; v_gene: TRBV18; CDR3nt: TGTGCCAGCTCACCGGACAAGGGCCCACAATACAATGAGCAGTTCTTC; CDR3aa: CASSPDKGPQYNEQFF
d_gene: -; j_gene: TRBJ1-2; abundance: few; v_gene: TRBV4-1; CDR3nt: TGCGCCAGCAGCCAAGATAGGGACTATGGCTACACCTTC; CDR3aa: CASSQDRDYGYTF
d_gene: TRBD1; j_gene: TRBJ1-4; abundance: -; v_gene: TRBV4-3; CDR3nt: TGCGCCACCACAAGACAGGGGGCTAATGAAAAACTGTTTTTT; CDR3aa: CATTRQGANEKLFF
d_gene: -; j_gene: TRBJ1-1; abundance: few; v_gene: TRBV9; CDR3nt: TGTGCCAGCCGGAGGGGGACTGAAGCTTTCTTT; CDR3aa: CASRRGTEAFF
d_gene: TRBD1; j_gene: TRBJ1-3; abundance: few; v_gene: TRBV28; CDR3nt: TGTGCCAGCAGTTTATTACTCGCCGGGACAGACTCTGGAAACACCATATATTTT; CDR3aa: CASSLLLAGTDSGNTIYF
d_gene: TRBD2; j_gene: TRBJ2-5; abundance: -; v_gene: TRBV6-5; CDR3nt: TGTGCCAGCAGTTATGAGACTAGCTTAGAGACCCAGTACTTC; CDR3aa: CASSYETSLETQYF
d_gene: -; j_gene: TRBJ2-7; abundance: -; v_gene: TRBV27; CDR3nt: TGTGCCAGCAGTTTGGGGGCAGCGGGGTATATAGGAGAGCAGTACTTC; CDR3aa: CASSLGAAGYIGEQYF
d_gene: TRBD1; j_gene: TRBJ1-1; abundance: large; v_gene: TRBV4-1; CDR3nt: TGCGCCAGCAGCCGTTTACAGGGGGAGGAAGCTTTCTTT; CDR3aa: CASSRLQGEEAFF
d_gene: -; j_gene: TRBJ2-7; abundance: few; v_gene: TRBV7-8; CDR3nt: TGTGCCAGCAGCCCAAGGGCGGGGCACTACGAGCAGTACTTC; CDR3aa: CASSPRAGHYEQYF